A single sample gave rise to the 21 T cell receptor beta chains below, sequenced in a study of T cells expressing NK-cell markers. TCRdb re-analyzed the 5' RACE reads; it lists each CDR3 protein once, without DNA. In total, the table holds a few hundred thousand distinct CDR3 sequences. Sequencing was done on a sample of blood T cells: a sorted CD56 or NKG2C T cell subset, CD4+ or CD8+ T cells, or bulk PBMC T cells (not recorded which). These receptor sequences come from a woman aged 50 to 60 in good health.

This chain links TRBV6-5 with TRBJ1-2. Germline values: CDR1 MNHEY, CDR2 SVGAGI. CDR3 size: 17 residues. The CDR3 loop reads CASSYSISEARNYGYTF.

CDR3 sequence: CSARSLAGAIGEQFF. This rearrangement joins TRBV20-1 to TRBJ2-1; TCRdb selects TRBD1, and the lack of DNA leaves this call unchecked. The CDR3 totals 15 residues. Germline assignment: CDR1 DFQATT and CDR2 SNEGSKA (reference sequence).

The chain has TRBV6-1 and TRBJ1-4; TCRdb calls TRBD1, which cannot be checked without DNA. CDR3 length: 15 amino acids. Germline V gene lookup returns CDR1 MNHNS and CDR2 SASEGT. This chain's CDR3 is CASSPSGQFNEKLFF.

The chain employs TRBV14 and TRBJ2-5; checking the TCRdb D call of TRBD2 is not possible without DNA. Germline CDR1 reads SGHDN; CDR2 reads FVKESK. The CDR3 covers 15 residues. This CDR3 is CASSQALAGYETQYF. Full variable domain (remainder filled in from reference TRBV14 and TRBJ2-5): EAGVTQFPSHSVIEKGQTVTLRCDPISGHDNLYWYRRVMGKEIKFLLHFVKESKQDESGMPNNRFLAERTGGTYSTLKVQPAELEDSGVYFCASSQALAGYETQYFGPGTRLLVL.

V and J are TRBV5-1 and TRBJ1-2; checking the TCRdb D call of TRBD1 is not possible without DNA. Germline-derived CDR1 and CDR2 are SGHRS and YFSETQ. The CDR3 runs 14 residues. CDR3 sequence reads: CASGSSGSGRGYTF.

This chain connects TRBV9 to TRBJ2-1; without DNA, the TCRdb call of TRBD2 cannot be checked. The CDR3 spans 15 residues. CDR1 and CDR2 (germline): SGDLS, YYNGEE. This CDR3 reads CASSLWEGNRDEQFF.

The chain couples TRBV27 to TRBJ2-7; TCRdb returns TRBD2, unconfirmable since there is no DNA. CDR1 is MNHEY and CDR2 is SMNVEV in the germline V gene (reference sequence). The CDR3 is 15 amino acids. The CDR3 here is CASSLRTSGLYEQYF.

V gene TRBV20-1 combines with J gene TRBJ2-1. Germline V gene data show CDR1 as DFQATT and CDR2 as SNEGSKA (reference sequence). This CDR3 spans 14 amino acids. The CDR3 region is CSALRRTSYNEQFF.

The chain joins TRBV20-1 to TRBJ2-5. Germline assignment: CDR1 DFQATT and CDR2 SNEGSKA (reference sequence). The CDR3 length is 13 residues. The CDR3 sequence is CSARIVPQETQYF.

CDR3 sequence reads: CSAAGTGVGTDTQYF. The rearrangement joins TRBV20-1 to TRBJ2-3; TCRdb indicates TRBD1, and absent DNA this call remains unverified. The CDR3 spans 15 residues. The germline V gene encodes CDR1 DFQATT and CDR2 SNEGSKA (reference sequence).

The chain has TRBV2 and TRBJ1-1; TCRdb outputs TRBD1, but without DNA this stays unchecked. Germline CDR1 is SNHLY and CDR2 is FYNNEI. This CDR3 is built from 13 residues. The CDR3 reads CASSVKGSGEAFF.

V usage is TRBV29-1 and J usage is TRBJ2-5; TCRdb names TRBD2, which stays unverified in the absence of DNA. This CDR3 spans 16 amino acids. Germline V gene lookup returns CDR1 SQVTM and CDR2 ANQGSEA. The chain's CDR3 is CSVEEGGLAGVETQYF.

This chain connects TRBV6-1 to TRBJ1-1; TCRdb's D call of TRBD1 is untestable without DNA. The germline CDR1 and CDR2 sequences are MNHNS and SASEGT. This CDR3 has 14 amino acids. CDR3 sequence: CASRGTGSEVEAFF.

This chain joins TRBV12-3 or TRBV12-4 and TRBJ2-4; without DNA, the TCRdb call of TRBD1 cannot be checked. The CDR3 runs to 14 residues. The CDR3 is CASSLGAGWDIQYF.

The genes are TRBV10-3 and TRBJ1-2; TCRdb selects TRBD1, and the lack of DNA leaves this call unchecked. The germline CDR1 and CDR2 sequences are ENHRY and SYGVKD. The CDR3 contains 14 residues. CDR3 region: CATLDTTGNYGYTF.

V is TRBV20-1 and J is TRBJ1-2; TCRdb picks TRBD1, but there is no DNA to check that call. CDR3 length equals 13 residues. Germline values: CDR1 DFQATT, CDR2 SNEGSKA (reference sequence). CDR3 in amino acids: CSASPIPGYGYTF.

The chain has TRBV16 and TRBJ1-5; TCRdb returns TRBD1, unconfirmable since there is no DNA. Germline CDR1 is KGHSY and CDR2 is FQNENV. This CDR3 region has 15 residues. CDR3 sequence: CASSRGTGNNQPQHF.

This chain links TRBV12-3 or TRBV12-4 with TRBJ1-2; TCRdb's D call, TRBD1, is unchecked because there is no DNA. CDR3 size: 13 residues. The CDR3 reads CASRATGTYGYTF.

This sequence joins TRBV5-1 and TRBJ1-1; TCRdb's D call of TRBD1 is untestable without DNA. From germline, CDR1 is SGHRS and CDR2 YFSETQ. This CDR3 is 16 amino acids long. The CDR3 loop is CASSLASLGQGFEAFF. Full variable domain (remainder filled in from reference TRBV5-1 and TRBJ1-1): KAGVTQTPRYLIKTRGQQVTLSCSPISGHRSVSWYQQTPGQGLQFLFEYFSETQRNKGNFPGRFSGRQFSNSRSEMNVSTLELGDSALYLCASSLASLGQGFEAFFGQGTRLTVV.

CDR3 in amino acids: CASSSGAGTGWSTQYF. The chain recombines TRBV5-8 with TRBJ2-3; TCRdb calls TRBD1, which cannot be checked without DNA. Germline values: CDR1 SGHTS, CDR2 YDEGEE. This CDR3 spans 16 amino acids.

This chain joins TRBV18 and TRBJ2-4; TCRdb designates TRBD1, a call that cannot be tested without DNA. This CDR3 spans 16 amino acids. Germline loops: CDR1 KGHSH, CDR2 LQKENI. CDR3 protein: CASSHDRGAAKNIQYF.